One sample yielded the 13 T cell receptor beta chains listed below, sequenced in a study of PD-L1 blockade in urothelial cancer. The assay was immunoSEQ multiplex PCR, and TCRdb's table has in-frame clones only and misses some. The top ten clones hold about 6% of a sample with some 52,000 clones, approximately 84% of them seen once. The material was PBMCs, obtained around atezolizumab (anti-PD-L1) treatment. Receptor source: a man aged 35 to 55 with urothelial cancer.

V is TRBV4-3 and J is TRBJ1-1; D remains unclear. The CDR3 consists of 15 residues. Germline CDR1 is LGHNA and CDR2 is YSLEER. V was cut by 3 bases and J by 3 bases, with 14 bases left in between. CDR3 in DNA: TGCGCCAGCAGCCAGGCCCCCGGGAGGTACACTGAAGCTTTCTTT. Protein: CASSQAPGRYTEAFF.

This clone appeared a few times. CDR3 sequence reads: CAWRLPSFQGSFGNTIYF. The CDR3 DNA is TGTGCCTGGAGGCTCCCCTCCTTCCAGGGGTCCTTTGGAAACACCATATATTTT. The V and J genes are TRBV30 and TRBJ1-3; possible D gene TRBD1, 6 bases. Germline V gene sequence: CDR1 GTSNPN, CDR2 SVGIG (reference sequence). V lost 3 bases and J lost 3, with 24 bases in between. The CDR3 is 18 residues long.

The rearrangement uses TRBV7-2 and TRBJ2-3; weak D call: TRBD2 (6 bases). The CDR3 runs 15 residues. Germline CDR1 is SGHTA and CDR2 is FQGNSA. The V end was cut by 5 bases, the J end by 0 bases, with 12 bases between. The CDR3 DNA sequence: TGTGCCAGCAGCGGGGGGACCAGTAGCACAGATACGCAGTATTTT. Translated: CASSGGTSSTDTQYF.

Note on this clone: Additional DNA sequences in this sample encode the identical CDR3. The V and J genes are TRBV30 and TRBJ1-5; D might be TRBD1 (5 bases). The CDR3 consists of 14 residues. The germline V gene has CDR1 GTSNPN and CDR2 SVGIG (reference sequence). Trimming took off 0 bases at V and 3 bases at J, with 9 bases between the two ends. CDR3 protein: CAWSVGADNQPQHF. The CDR3 coding sequence is TGTGCCTGGAGTGTAGGGGCAGACAATCAGCCCCAGCATTTT. Supplemented by reference TRBV30 and TRBJ1-5, the full variable domain reads SQTIHQWPATLVQPVGSPLSLECTVEGTSNPNLYWYRQAAGRGLQLLFYSVGIGQISSEVPQNLSASRPQDRQFILSSKKLLLSDSGFYLCAWSVGADNQPQHFGDGTRLSIL.

This chain links TRBV7-3 with TRBJ2-7; 9 bases map to TRBD2. In germline, CDR1 is SGHTA, CDR2 FQGTGA. CDR3 length equals 14 residues. Germline trimming cut 2 bases from V and 6 bases from J; bases unmatched to any gene: 5. CDR3 residues: CASSLSLAGSEQYF. CDR3 coding DNA: TGTGCCAGCAGCTTATCGCTAGCGGGATCCGAGCAGTACTTC.

The chain is built from TRBV28 and TRBJ2-4; 8 nucleotides agree with TRBD1. V dropped 4 bases and J dropped 15; count of bases not matched to a gene: 14. The CDR3 sequence is 14 residues long. Germline CDR1 reads MDHEN; CDR2 reads SYDVKM. CDR3: CASSSVTGGKERYF. The CDR3 coding sequence is TGTGCCAGCAGTTCCGTTACAGGGGGGAAGGAAAGGTACTTC.

This clone was detected ten times or more. CDR3 nucleotides: TGCGCCAGCAGCCAAGATCCAGGATATAGCAATCAGCCCCAGCATTTT. This translates into CASSQDPGYSNQPQHF. The chain joins TRBV4-1 to TRBJ1-5; D gene ambiguous. V was cut by 0 bases and J by 0 bases, with 9 bases left in between. The CDR3 is 16 residues long. Germline CDR1 MGHRA, CDR2 YSYEKL.

In this sample, this clone turned up a few times. The V gene is TRBV6-5, the J gene TRBJ1-1; D is ambiguous. V lost 2 bases to trimming and J lost 2 bases, with 12 bases between them. Germline CDR1 MNHEY, CDR2 SVGAGI. The CDR3 loop spans 15 amino acids. The CDR3 loop is CASSYRGSPNTEAFF. Here the CDR3 DNA reads TGTGCCAGCAGTTACCGAGGGAGCCCCAACACTGAAGCTTTCTTT.

The V and J genes are TRBV4-1 and TRBJ1-3; a weak D match, TRBD1 (5 bases). The V gene's germline CDR1 is MGHRA and CDR2 YSYEKL. V was shortened by 0 bases and J by 4 bases, with 13 bases between the two germline ends. The CDR3 is 16 residues long. CDR3 in DNA: TGCGCCAGCAGCCAAGAAGCAGGGCTGGGGGGAAACACCATATATTTT. Translation: CASSQEAGLGGNTIYF.

The chain uses TRBV18 and TRBJ2-7, with D tentatively TRBD2 (6 bases). The CDR3 has 16 residues. CDR1 is KGHSH and CDR2 is LQKENI in the germline V gene. Trimming stripped 3 bases from V and 3 bases from J, with 18 bases between. In DNA form, the CDR3 reads TGTGCCAGCTCACCTCTCCCCCTAGCGCGGGACTACGAGCAGTACTTC. This gives the protein CASSPLPLARDYEQYF.

A few counts support this clone. J is TRBJ1-4 and V is TRBV7-9, with D hard to call. This CDR3 has 14 residues. Germline V gene lookup returns CDR1 SEHNR and CDR2 FQNEAQ (reference sequence). Trimming took off 4 bases at V and 0 bases at J, with 6 bases between the two ends. CDR3 sequence reads: CASSSFATNEKLFF. CDR3 coding DNA: TGTGCCAGCAGCTCCTTTGCAACTAATGAAAAACTGTTTTTT.

The rearrangement joins TRBV18 to TRBJ2-5; D remains ambiguous. The CDR3 is made up of 14 amino acids. The germline gives CDR1 KGHSH, CDR2 LQKENI. V lost 3 bases to trimming and J lost 0 bases, with 8 bases between them. CDR3 coding DNA: TGTGCCAGCTCACCTAGCAGAAACCAAGAGACCCAGTACTTC. This encodes CASSPSRNQETQYF.

The rearrangement joins TRBV18 to TRBJ2-1; D is perhaps TRBD1 (6 bases). CDR1 KGHSH and CDR2 LQKENI come from the germline V gene. The ends were cut back, 4 bases at V and 5 bases at J, with 15 bases in the middle. This CDR3 region has 15 residues. The CDR3 is CASSRRDNLNNEQFF. CDR3 in DNA: TGTGCCAGCTCACGACGGGACAACCTAAACAATGAGCAGTTCTTC.